These 6 T cell receptor beta chains came from one sample sequenced in a study of T cells in Graves' hyperthyroidism and ophthalmopathy. It was RNA transcripts that yielded the amplified TCR beta CDR3 regions. The TCR CDR3 was amplified in a first-round RT-PCR using the HTBI primer set. TCRdb itself ran the multiplex PCR reads through MiXCR, one entry per CDR3 protein. The table records 300,000 to 400,000 distinct CDR3 sequences, more than 14% of them present only once. Sequencing used blood. These receptors were collected from a woman in her 30s with Graves' ophthalmopathy.

In its sample, this clonotype was seen many times. This chain connects TRBV6-1 to TRBJ2-5, with 8 bases lining up with TRBD2. V trimming: 5 bases; J trimming: 5 bases; junction bases outside the gene matches: 16. The CDR3 is made up of 17 amino acids. Germline V gene sequence: CDR1 MNHNS, CDR2 SASEGT. The CDR3 here is CASSSAGGAGDFETQYF. The DNA for the CDR3 is TGTGCCAGCAGTTCCGCGGGGGGCGCAGGTGACTTCGAGACCCAGTACTTC.

The chain recombines TRBV5-5 with TRBJ1-4, with D possibly TRBD1 on 6 matching bases. This CDR3 region has 15 residues. The ends were cut back, 4 bases at V and 7 bases at J, with 17 bases in the middle. The V gene's germline CDR1 is SGHKS and CDR2 YYEKEE (reference sequence). The CDR3 spells CASSPGNVQGEKLFF. The CDR3 region has the DNA TGTGCCAGCAGCCCGGGGAACGTACAGGGTGAAAAACTGTTTTTT.

This clonotype was seen at least ten times. CDR3 coding DNA: TGTGCCAGCAGCACACGACTAGCTGGGGAGCTGTTTTTT. Residues: CASSTRLAGELFF. The rearrangement joins TRBV7-2 to TRBJ2-2; 7 bases agree with TRBD2. The V gene end was trimmed by 5 bases and the J gene end by 8 bases; junction bases not matched to a gene: 5. Germline V lookup: CDR1 SGHTA, CDR2 FQGNSA. The CDR3 is 13 amino acids.

This clonotype was seen repeatedly, ten times or more. This chain joins TRBV15 and TRBJ2-3, with a tentative D call TRBD1 (7 bases). CDR1 LNHNV and CDR2 YYDKDF come from the germline V gene (reference sequence). This CDR3 has 16 residues. V was trimmed by 1 base and J by 3 bases, leaving 14 bases between them. CDR3 in amino acids: CATSRARRGQTDTQYF. CDR3 DNA sequence: TGTGCCACCAGCAGAGCTCGGAGGGGGCAAACAGATACGCAGTATTTT. The full variable domain, with the rest looked up from reference TRBV15 and TRBJ2-3, is DAMVIQNPRYQVTQFGKPVTLSCSQTLNHNVMYWYQQKSSQAPKLLFHYYDKDFNNEADTPDNFQSRRPNTSFCFLDIRSPGLGDTAMYLCATSRARRGQTDTQYFGPGTRLTVL.

The V call is TRBV24-1, the J call TRBJ1-4; TRBD1 matches 7 bases. The CDR3 contains 15 residues. Germline V CDR1 and CDR2: KGHDR, SFDVKD. Germline trimming cut 11 bases from V and 5 bases from J; bases unmatched to any gene: 13. Written as DNA, the CDR3 is TGTGCCAGCACCGCAAGGGGGCAGGAGAATGAAAAACTGTTTTTT. Amino acids: CASTARGQENEKLFF.

In its sample, this clonotype was seen many times. The genes are TRBV20-1 and TRBJ2-7, with TRBD2 identical over 10 bases. The V gene end was trimmed by 0 bases and the J gene end by 3 bases; junction bases not matched to a gene: 8. The germline V gene encodes CDR1 DFQATT and CDR2 SNEGSKA (reference sequence). The CDR3 loop spans 16 amino acids. The CDR3 sequence is CSARDGLAEIFYEQYF. In DNA, the CDR3 is TGCAGTGCTAGAGACGGACTAGCGGAAATTTTCTACGAGCAGTACTTC.